Presented here are 11 T cell receptor beta chains from one specimen sequenced in a study of CD8 T cells in ankylosing spondylitis. General study results and limits: Seemingly distinctive of ankylosing spondylitis blood was a TCR beta motif formed by eight highly homologous variants.

TCRdb re-called the 5' RACE reads through MiXCR, storing one row per CDR3 protein. This repertoire shows 220,000 or so distinct CDR3 sequences, around 20% found once; its top ten account for about 42%. These receptors have no identified antigens. The sequenced sample consisted of blood, either unsorted or a sorted T cell fraction (not recorded which). These receptors originate from a male donor with ankylosing spondylitis.

The V and J genes are TRBV12-3 or TRBV12-4 and TRBJ2-1, with TRBD2 matching 10 bases. V dropped 5 bases and J dropped 5; count of bases not matched to a gene: 15. This CDR3 spans 18 amino acids. The CDR3 DNA sequence: TGTGCCAGCAGTACCACCAAATGGAGCGGGGGGGCCCACAATGAGCAGTTCTTC. Translated: CASSTTKWSGGAHNEQFF.

This clonotype was seen a few times. The CDR3 is CASSLFPEGGNTIYF. Written as DNA, the CDR3 is TGTGCCAGCAGTTTGTTCCCTGAGGGTGGAAACACCATATATTTT. V is TRBV12-3 or TRBV12-4 and J is TRBJ1-3; no definite D call. The CDR3 extends over 15 amino acids. V lost 3 bases, J lost 3 bases, and 12 bases lay in between.

The chain is built from TRBV7-6 and TRBJ1-4; 8 positions match TRBD1. V dropped 5 bases and J dropped 6; count of bases not matched to a gene: 5. The CDR3 contains 14 residues. CDR1 and CDR2 from the germline V gene are SGHVS and FNYEAQ. The CDR3 DNA is TGTGCCAGCAGCCCAGGGGGCGGGGATGAAAAACTGTTTTTT. Translation gives CASSPGGGDEKLFF. Filled out from reference TRBV7-6 and TRBJ1-4, the complete variable domain reads GAGVSQSPRYKVTKRGQDVALRCDPISGHVSLYWYRQALGQGPEFLTYFNYEAQQDKSGLPNDRFSAERPEGSISTLTIQRTEQRDSAMYRCASSPGGGDEKLFFGSGTQLSVL.

The CDR3, as DNA: TGTGCCACCAGGGCCGGGACTAGCGGCCACAATGAGCAGTTCTTC. This encodes CATRAGTSGHNEQFF. The chain recombines TRBV15 with TRBJ2-1; 11 nucleotides match TRBD2. The junction had 6 bases not matched to a gene; V was cut back by 6 bases and J by 5 bases. CDR1 LNHNV and CDR2 YYDKDF come from the germline V gene (reference sequence). This CDR3 has 15 amino acids.

V and J are TRBV5-5 and TRBJ1-2; 7 bases match TRBD1. Germline-derived CDR1 and CDR2 are SGHKS and YYEKEE (reference sequence). V gave up 0 bases and J gave up 4 bases; unmatched junction bases: 3. The CDR3 is 14 residues long. The CDR3: CASSLVAGGYGYTF. The CDR3 bases are TGTGCCAGCAGCTTGGTGGCAGGGGGCTATGGCTACACCTTC.

This clonotype was detected only a few times. The chain combines TRBV12-3 or TRBV12-4 with TRBJ2-1, with TRBD2 identical over 7 bases. The V gene end was trimmed by 6 bases and the J gene end by 4 bases; junction bases not matched to a gene: 6. The CDR3 contains 14 residues. The CDR3 region is CASSLPGGYNEQFF. CDR3 nucleotides: TGTGCCAGCAGCCTCCCGGGGGGTTACAATGAGCAGTTCTTC.

This clonotype was counted between two and nine times. The V call is TRBV7-8, the J call TRBJ1-1, with 8 bases matching TRBD1. The CDR3 has 15 amino acids. The V and J ends lost 5 bases and 1 base, in that order; junction bases with no gene match: 6. Germline CDR1 and CDR2: SGHVS and FQNEAQ. For the CDR3, the DNA is TGTGCCAGCAGCCCAGTGGGACAGGAGAACACTGAAGCTTTCTTT. Translating it yields CASSPVGQENTEAFF. Supplemented by reference TRBV7-8 and TRBJ1-1, the full variable domain reads GAGVSQSPRYKVAKRGQDVALRCDPISGHVSLFWYQQALGQGPEFLTYFQNEAQLDKSGLPSDRFFAERPEGSVSTLKIQRTQQEDSAVYLCASSPVGQENTEAFFGQGTRLTVV.

This clonotype was detected only a few times. The chain employs TRBV5-1 and TRBJ2-3; D is undetermined. Looked up from germline, CDR1 is SGHRS and CDR2 is YFSETQ. Trimming shortened V by 0 bases and J by 6 bases, and 11 bases separated the two germline ends. This CDR3 is built from 14 residues. CDR3 amino acids: CASSLEDRPDTQYF. DNA for the CDR3: TGCGCCAGCAGCTTGGAGGACCGGCCGGATACGCAGTATTTT.

The V gene is TRBV7-9, the J gene TRBJ2-3; the D is unclear. Trimming removed 2 bases at V and 2 bases at J, with 5 bases between. CDR1 and CDR2 from the germline V gene are SEHNR and FQNEAQ (reference sequence). This CDR3 is 13 amino acids long. The CDR3: CASSLLDTDTQYF. Here the CDR3 DNA reads TGTGCCAGCAGCTTACTGGACACAGATACGCAGTATTTT. The variable domain in full, with the rest retrieved from reference TRBV7-9 and TRBJ2-3, is DTGVSQNPRHKITKRGQNVTFRCDPISEHNRLYWYRQTLGQGPEFLTYFQNEAQLEKSRLLSDRFSAERPKGSFSTLEIQRTEQGDSAMYLCASSLLDTDTQYFGPGTRLTVL.

At least ten counts were recorded for this clonotype. The rearrangement joins TRBV12-3 or TRBV12-4 to TRBJ2-7; D gene ambiguous. Trimming pared 2 bases from V and 2 bases from J, leaving 10 bases between. The CDR3 spans 14 residues. CDR3 sequence (DNA): TGTGCCAGCAGTTTATCTGCTTTGACCTACGAGCAGTACTTC. Translating it yields CASSLSALTYEQYF.

The chain links TRBV4-1 to TRBJ1-5; D is perhaps TRBD1 (5 bases). The CDR3 has 13 residues. Trimming cost V 0 bases and J 6 bases, with 6 bases left between them. CDR1 MGHRA and CDR2 YSYEKL come from the germline V gene. CDR3 region: CASSQEGTQPQHF. CDR3 bases: TGCGCCAGCAGCCAAGAGGGGACTCAGCCCCAGCATTTT.